A single sample is the source of the 29 T cell receptor beta chains below, sequenced in a study of blood T cell repertoires in COVID-19. The protocol was immunoSEQ multiplex PCR, while the TCRdb copy is restricted to in-frame clones and leaves out a portion. The sample carries 230,000 or so clones, over 75% recorded once. Sample: peripheral blood. These receptors all stem from a man aged 40-49 years with active or convalescent COVID-19.

The CDR3 protein is CASSLGTGFGETQYF. The CDR3 DNA follows: TGCGCCAGCAGCTTGGGGACAGGGTTTGGAGAGACCCAGTACTTC. The chain has TRBV5-1 and TRBJ2-5, with 8 nucleotides matching TRBD1. The CDR3 is 15 residues long. Germline CDR1 and CDR2: SGHRS and YFSETQ. J lost 4 bases, V lost 0 bases, and 5 bases had no gene match.

The V gene is TRBV4-1, the J gene TRBJ1-2; 10 bases are shared with TRBD1. CDR3 length equals 14 residues. V was clipped by 4 bases and J by 7 bases; unmatched bases: 6. Germline V gene lookup returns CDR1 MGHRA and CDR2 YSYEKL. CDR3 region: CASSPTGGLAGYTF. CDR3 bases: TGCGCCAGCAGCCCGACAGGGGGCCTAGCTGGCTACACCTTC.

The rearrangement joins TRBV5-4 to TRBJ2-1, with D maybe TRBD1 (5 bases). Trimming removed 3 bases from V and 8 bases from J, with 12 bases in between. The CDR3 loop spans 13 amino acids. Germline V CDR1 and CDR2: SGHNT, YYREEE (reference sequence). DNA of the CDR3: TGTGCCAGCAGCTCGCGACAGTTAGATGAGCAGTTCTTC. This translates into CASSSRQLDEQFF.

V and J are TRBV29-1 and TRBJ1-2; D gene uncertain. Germline V gene data show CDR1 as SQVTM and CDR2 as ANQGSEA. The CDR3 length is 13 residues. The V end was cut by 0 bases, the J end by 5 bases, with 10 bases between. The DNA for the CDR3 is TGCAGCGTTGAAGAGGGAGCGGGGTATGGCTACACCTTC. It encodes CSVEEGAGYGYTF. The variable domain in full, with the rest retrieved from reference TRBV29-1 and TRBJ1-2, is SAVISQKPSRDICQRGTSLTIQCQVDSQVTMMFWYRQQPGQSLTLIATANQGSEATYESGFVIDKFPISRPNLTFSTLTVSNMSPEDSSIYLCSVEEGAGYGYTFGSGTRLTVV.

CDR3 loop: CASSLNRESSGELFF. The CDR3 DNA sequence: TGCGCCAGCAGCTTGAACAGAGAGTCATCCGGGGAGCTGTTTTTT. The V gene is TRBV5-1, the J gene TRBJ2-2; D gene ambiguous. V lost 1 base and J 6 bases, leaving 13 bases between the germline ends. The CDR3 runs to 15 residues. Germline CDR1 and CDR2: SGHRS and YFSETQ. Complete variable domain (other parts from reference TRBV5-1 and TRBJ2-2): KAGVTQTPRYLIKTRGQQVTLSCSPISGHRSVSWYQQTPGQGLQFLFEYFSETQRNKGNFPGRFSGRQFSNSRSEMNVSTLELGDSALYLCASSLNRESSGELFFGEGSRLTVL.

V is TRBV10-1 and J is TRBJ2-3, with 10 bases aligning to TRBD2. V lost 4 bases, J lost 4 bases, and 14 bases stayed unmatched. Germline V CDR1 and CDR2: WNHNN, SYGVQD (reference sequence). CDR3 length: 18 residues. The CDR3 spells CASSGGTFSGRSADTQYF. CDR3 sequence (DNA): TGCGCCAGCAGTGGGGGGACCTTTAGCGGGAGGAGCGCAGATACGCAGTATTTT.

The chain uses TRBV4-1 and TRBJ2-2; 14 nucleotides agree with TRBD2. The CDR3 totals 22 residues. Germline CDR1 and CDR2: MGHRA and YSYEKL. V shed 4 bases and J 3 bases; nucleotides not matched to a gene: 19. CDR3 in DNA: TGCGCCAGCAGCCTCCTCATGCCCACCCCGGGACTAGCGGGGGAATACACCGGGGAGCTGTTTTTT. Protein sequence: CASSLLMPTPGLAGEYTGELFF.

This clone was seen at least ten times. This sequence joins TRBV6-4 and TRBJ1-2; possibly TRBD1 for D (5 bases). CDR1 and CDR2 from the germline V gene are MRHNA and SNTAGT. CDR3 length: 15 amino acids. V was trimmed by 0 bases and J by 4 bases, leaving 12 bases between them. CDR3 in amino acids: CASSDSGVESYGYTF. Written as DNA, the CDR3 is TGTGCCAGCAGTGACTCAGGGGTAGAATCCTATGGCTACACCTTC.

The chain carries TRBV2 and TRBJ2-2, with D hard to call. Trimming took off 1 base at V and 2 bases at J, with 8 bases between the two ends. There are 15 residues in the CDR3. Germline V gene lookup returns CDR1 SNHLY and CDR2 FYNNEI. The CDR3 region has the DNA TGTGCCAGCAGTGAAGGACTTTTAAACACCGGGGAGCTGTTTTTT. Translation: CASSEGLLNTGELFF.

V gene TRBV19 combines with J gene TRBJ2-1, with TRBD1 identical over 7 bases. Germline V CDR1 and CDR2: LNHDA, SQIVND (reference sequence). This CDR3 has 15 amino acids. With V trimmed by 7 bases and J by 1 base, 7 bases remained unmatched. As DNA, the CDR3 is TGTGCCAGTAAAGTAGGGACAGCATCCTACAATGAGCAGTTCTTC. It encodes CASKVGTASYNEQFF.

This sequence joins TRBV5-1 and TRBJ1-1; a weak D match, TRBD1 (5 bases). V was clipped by 4 bases and J by 1 base, with 8 bases between them. Germline V gene sequence: CDR1 SGHRS, CDR2 YFSETQ. This CDR3 is 13 amino acids long. The CDR3 loop is CASSRGQNTEAFF. CDR3 sequence (DNA): TGCGCCAGCAGCCGAGGACAGAACACTGAAGCTTTCTTT.

The V and J genes are TRBV6-5 and TRBJ1-5; 9 bases match TRBD1. The CDR3 covers 14 residues. J was trimmed by 4 bases and V by 6 bases; bases with no gene match: 4. The germline CDR1 and CDR2 sequences are MNHEY and SVGAGI. The CDR3 is CASRRTGVNQPQHF. The CDR3 bases are TGTGCCAGCAGGCGGACAGGGGTTAATCAGCCCCAGCATTTT.

This clone showed up just a few times. The chain uses TRBV3-1 (or the pseudogene TRBV3-2) and TRBJ2-3; TRBD2 matches 7 bases. This CDR3 has 18 amino acids. V was clipped by 4 bases and J by 3 bases; unmatched bases: 16. The V gene's germline CDR1 is LGHDT and CDR2 YNNKEL (reference sequence). The CDR3 DNA sequence: TGTGCCAGCAGCCGGCGAGCATGGTCGACTAGCTGGACAGATACGCAGTATTTT. It is translated as CASSRRAWSTSWTDTQYF.

There are a few counts of this clone. The chain recombines TRBV18 with TRBJ1-1; D unclear. Trimming removed 2 bases from V and 3 bases from J, with 7 bases in between. Germline V lookup: CDR1 KGHSH, CDR2 LQKENI. The CDR3 is 13 residues long. CDR3 nucleotide sequence: TGTGCCAGCTCACCAGGGGAGTACACTGAAGCTTTCTTT. Translation: CASSPGEYTEAFF.

This rearrangement joins TRBV9 to TRBJ1-3; 7 bases are shared with TRBD1. The V gene end was trimmed by 3 bases and the J gene end by 2 bases; junction bases not matched to a gene: 5. The germline CDR1 and CDR2 sequences are SGDLS and YYNGEE. This CDR3 is built from 15 residues. This chain's CDR3 is CASSGPQGAGNTIYF. The CDR3, as DNA: TGTGCCAGCAGCGGGCCTCAGGGGGCTGGAAACACCATATATTTT.

V gene TRBV19 combines with J gene TRBJ1-1; 7 nucleotides align to TRBD1. The germline CDR1 and CDR2 sequences are LNHDA and SQIVND (reference sequence). V lost 8 bases, J lost 7 bases, and 10 bases stayed unmatched. The CDR3 contains 13 residues. The CDR3 DNA sequence: TGTGCCAGTCGTTTGGGACAGATCAATGAAGCTTTCTTT. Translating it yields CASRLGQINEAFF. Full variable domain (missing parts from reference TRBV19 and TRBJ1-1): DGGITQSPKYLFRKEGQNVTLSCEQNLNHDAMYWYRQDPGQGLRLIYYSQIVNDFQKGDIAEGYSVSREKKESFPLTVTSAQKNPTAFYLCASRLGQINEAFFGQGTRLTVV.

V usage is TRBV30 and J usage is TRBJ1-1; no clear D gene. V lost 0 bases, J lost 4 bases, and 9 bases lay in between. In germline, CDR1 is GTSNPN, CDR2 SVGIG (reference sequence). CDR3 length equals 13 residues. DNA for the CDR3: TGTGCCTGGAGTGTGGGAGTCGTCACTGAAGCTTTCTTT. This codes for CAWSVGVVTEAFF.

The rearrangement uses TRBV2 and TRBJ1-6; D possibly corresponds to TRBD1 (5 bases). Germline V gene lookup returns CDR1 SNHLY and CDR2 FYNNEI. V lost 3 bases, J lost 5 bases, and 11 bases lay in between. The CDR3 totals 15 residues. The CDR3 here is CASSEEGTDNSPLHF. DNA for the CDR3: TGTGCCAGCAGTGAGGAGGGGACGGATAATTCACCCCTCCACTTT.

This chain connects TRBV12-3 or TRBV12-4 to TRBJ1-1; possible D gene TRBD1, 5 bases. This CDR3 is built from 11 residues. V lost 9 bases to trimming and J lost 3 bases, with 8 bases between them. CDR3 coding DNA: TGTGCCAGTAAGGGGTACACTGAAGCTTTCTTT. Its translation is CASKGYTEAFF.

The table lists this clone with a count of one. The chain couples TRBV27 to TRBJ2-7; D gene uncertain. The length of the CDR3 is 16 residues. Germline CDR1 MNHEY, CDR2 SMNVEV (reference sequence). V gave up 4 bases and J gave up 6 bases, with 22 bases separating them. DNA for the CDR3: TGTGCCAGCAGTTCTCCAAACTCTAGGAGTCCGCTCGAGCAGTACTTC. This gives the protein CASSSPNSRSPLEQYF.

The chain links TRBV25-1 to TRBJ1-4; the D gene is possibly TRBD1 (5 bases). V shed 2 bases and J shed 6 bases, with 13 bases lying between them. This CDR3 has 15 residues. Germline CDR1 and CDR2: MGHDK and SYGVNS. Here the CDR3 DNA reads TGTGCCAGCAGTGAAGGAGGAGGGACCCATGAAAAACTGTTTTTT. Protein sequence: CASSEGGGTHEKLFF.

This clone appeared a few times. The gene calls are TRBV28 and TRBJ1-2, with D possibly TRBD1 on 5 matching bases. The V end lost 3 bases, the J end lost 9 bases, and 11 bases lay between the germline ends. This CDR3 is built from 12 residues. The germline V gene encodes CDR1 MDHEN and CDR2 SYDVKM. The CDR3 DNA sequence: TGTGCCAGCAGTTTTGGGGCCCGTAGCTACACCTTC. It specifies CASSFGARSYTF.

The CDR3: CASSLEENYEQYF. CDR3 sequence (DNA): TGTGCCAGCAGCTTAGAGGAGAACTACGAGCAGTACTTC. The chain has TRBV7-9 and TRBJ2-7, with no clear D. The CDR3 totals 13 residues. The germline gives CDR1 SEHNR, CDR2 FQNEAQ (reference sequence). The ends were cut back, 1 base at V and 3 bases at J, with 7 bases in the middle.

This clone has a single count. V gene TRBV19 combines with J gene TRBJ2-1; 8 bases agree with TRBD2. Unmatched junction bases numbered 4, after V lost 6 bases and J lost 0 bases. Germline-derived CDR1 and CDR2 are LNHDA and SQIVND (reference sequence). This CDR3 contains 15 residues. The CDR3 is CASRTGTSSYNEQFF. The CDR3 DNA sequence: TGTGCCAGTAGGACCGGGACTAGCTCCTACAATGAGCAGTTCTTC.

The chain links TRBV6-5 to TRBJ2-1, with D perhaps matching TRBD2 (6 bases). The ends were cut back, 1 base at V and 5 bases at J, with 9 bases in the middle. Germline assignment: CDR1 MNHEY and CDR2 SVGAGI. The CDR3 sequence is 14 residues long. CDR3 DNA: TGTGCCAGCAGTTACTACGGGGGAAACAATGAGCAGTTCTTC. Its translation is CASSYYGGNNEQFF.

CDR3 DNA sequence: TGTGCCAGCAGCCCGGACCCGGGACAGACCTATAATGAAAAACTGTTTTTT. This encodes CASSPDPGQTYNEKLFF. The V and J genes are TRBV7-9 and TRBJ1-4, with 7 nucleotides matching TRBD1. Germline V gene lookup returns CDR1 SEHNR and CDR2 FQNEAQ (reference sequence). The CDR3 runs 17 residues. The V gene end was trimmed by 5 bases and the J gene end by 4 bases; junction bases not matched to a gene: 13.

The chain carries TRBV3-1 (or the pseudogene TRBV3-2) and TRBJ2-1, with D possibly being TRBD2 (5 bases). The CDR3 has 16 amino acids. V lost 7 bases, J lost 0 bases, and 16 bases lay in between. CDR1 and CDR2 (germline): LGHDT, YNNKEL (reference sequence). CDR3 region: CASTSRGADSYNEQFF. In DNA form, the CDR3 reads TGTGCCAGCACCTCCCGGGGAGCGGACTCCTACAATGAGCAGTTCTTC.

This clone has only a few counts. This chain uses TRBV29-1 with TRBJ1-1; 8 positions match TRBD1. With 5 bases clipped from V and 6 bases from J, the junction kept 8 bases outside the gene matches. The germline V gene has CDR1 SQVTM and CDR2 ANQGSEA. The CDR3 spans 13 residues. In DNA, the CDR3 is TGCAGCGTTTCCAGCCAGGGGGCATCTGAAGCTTTCTTT. This sequence encodes CSVSSQGASEAFF.

This clone was seen more than once but under ten times. J is TRBJ2-7 and V is TRBV5-1; the D gene is possibly TRBD1 (5 bases). With 4 bases removed from V and 3 bases from J, the gap between germline ends came to 17 bases. CDR1 is SGHRS and CDR2 is YFSETQ in the germline V gene. The CDR3 totals 15 residues. The CDR3: CASSPAPQGIYEQYF. CDR3 nucleotide sequence: TGCGCCAGCAGCCCTGCGCCCCAGGGTATCTACGAGCAGTACTTC.